Listed here are 25 T cell receptor beta chains from one sample, sequenced in a study of regulatory T cells. Study observations and caveats: Hydrophobic residues at CDR3 positions 6 and 7 were enriched in conventional CD4+ T cells of CD3G-deficient patients.

Primers: 52 TRBV forward and 13 TRBJ reverse. Produced via immunoSEQ multiplex PCR; TCRdb's table is partial and in-frame only. This repertoire shows over 30,000 clones, 93% found once; its top ten account for 0.8% to 1%. These receptors' targets are unknown. Sequencing used conventional CD4+ T cells sorted from blood. These TCRs come from a child younger than 10 with CD3G deficiency.

The chain is built from TRBV28 and TRBJ2-4; 8 bases match TRBD1. Germline-derived CDR1 and CDR2 are MDHEN and SYDVKM. After removal of 2 bases from V and 6 bases from J, the junction contained 3 bases not matched to a gene. This CDR3 has 14 residues. The CDR3 region is CASSLRQGANIQYF. CDR3 nucleotide sequence: TGTGCCAGCAGTTTAAGGCAGGGGGCAAACATTCAGTACTTC.

V usage is TRBV28 and J usage is TRBJ2-1, with 7 bases fitting TRBD2. Germline-derived CDR1 and CDR2 are MDHEN and SYDVKM. This CDR3 is built from 16 residues. The trim removed 5 bases at V and 4 bases at J, leaving 11 bases unmatched. CDR3 bases: TGTGCCAGCAGTAAAATTTGGGGGGGATATTACAATGAGCAGTTCTTC. Protein sequence: CASSKIWGGYYNEQFF.

J is TRBJ2-2 and V is TRBV5-1; D gene unclear. The CDR3 is made up of 16 amino acids. From germline, CDR1 is SGHRS and CDR2 YFSETQ. With 4 bases removed from V and 0 bases from J, the gap between germline ends came to 13 bases. The CDR3 DNA follows: TGCGCCAGCAGCATCTCAGTCCACTCGAACACCGGGGAGCTGTTTTTT. Translation: CASSISVHSNTGELFF.

This clone was recorded only once. The gene calls are TRBV13 and TRBJ2-1, with 10 bases matching TRBD2. Germline loops: CDR1 PRHDT, CDR2 FYEKMQ (reference sequence). Losses at the gene ends were 5 bases for V and 6 bases for J; bases not matched to a gene: 7. The CDR3 totals 15 residues. Here the CDR3 DNA reads TGTGCCAGCAGCCTGGGACTAGCGTTTGTCAATGAGCAGTTCTTC. It yields the protein CASSLGLAFVNEQFF.

The chain uses TRBV7-9 and TRBJ2-1, with D unresolved. Trimming cost V 5 bases and J 4 bases, with 12 bases left between them. This CDR3 is 14 amino acids long. Germline lookup yields CDR1 SEHNR and CDR2 FQNEAQ (reference sequence). For the CDR3, the DNA is TGTGCCAGCAGCGAGGTTTCGGGTTACAATGAGCAGTTCTTC. Protein: CASSEVSGYNEQFF. The full variable domain, completed using reference TRBV7-9 and TRBJ2-1, is DTGVSQNPRHKITKRGQNVTFRCDPISEHNRLYWYRQTLGQGPEFLTYFQNEAQLEKSRLLSDRFSAERPKGSFSTLEIQRTEQGDSAMYLCASSEVSGYNEQFFGPGTRLTVL.

The chain uses TRBV7-8 and TRBJ2-2; D is possibly TRBD2 (5 bases). The V and J ends lost 7 bases and 5 bases respectively, with 17 bases between them. The CDR3 consists of 15 residues. CDR1 is SGHVS, CDR2 FQNEAQ, per germline. CDR3 in amino acids: CASTKDGGGTGELFF. The CDR3 bases are TGTGCCAGCACCAAGGACGGAGGTGGGACCGGGGAGCTGTTTTTT.

The chain joins TRBV6-6 to TRBJ2-2, with 7 nucleotides matching TRBD2. Germline assignment: CDR1 MNHNY and CDR2 SVGAGI (reference sequence). CDR3 length: 14 amino acids. V was clipped by 2 bases and J by 5 bases; unmatched bases: 2. CDR3 sequence: CASSYLGGTGELFF. CDR3 DNA: TGTGCCAGCAGTTACCTGGGGGGGACCGGGGAGCTGTTTTTT.

The genes are TRBV7-8 and TRBJ2-6; D gene unclear. The CDR3 consists of 15 residues. Germline V gene lookup returns CDR1 SGHVS and CDR2 FQNEAQ. V lost 0 bases to trimming and J lost 7 bases, with 10 bases between them. The CDR3: CASSLAGSLANVLTF. CDR3 nucleotides: TGTGCCAGCAGCTTAGCCGGCAGCCTAGCCAACGTCCTGACTTTC.

This clone was observed a handful of times. This sequence joins TRBV6-1 and TRBJ2-7; the D is unclear. V lost 6 bases, J lost 6 bases, and 9 bases lay in between. Germline V CDR1 and CDR2: MNHNS, SASEGT. The CDR3 runs to 11 residues. For the CDR3, the DNA is TGTGCCAGCAGCCGATCGGGCGAGCAGTACTTC. Amino acid sequence: CASSRSGEQYF.

The V and J genes are TRBV6-1 and TRBJ2-7; D perhaps matches TRBD1 (6 bases). The length of the CDR3 is 15 residues. CDR1 and CDR2 (germline): MNHNS, SASEGT. Trimming shortened V by 7 bases and J by 2 bases, and 18 bases separated the two germline ends. The CDR3 region is CASIRGREGAYEQYF. The CDR3 bases are TGTGCCAGCATCAGGGGTAGGGAAGGCGCCTACGAGCAGTACTTC.

This clone has just a few counts. A junction end diverges from the germline sequence, so it may reflect a read error. The rearrangement links TRBV28 to TRBJ2-1; 9 bases fit TRBD1. The CDR3 covers 12 residues. From germline, CDR1 is MDHEN and CDR2 SYDVKM. The CDR3 coding sequence is TGTGCCAGCAGTACCAGGGACAGGGAGCCGTTCTTC. Translating gives CASSTRDREPFF.

J is TRBJ2-1 and V is TRBV11-2; D tentatively fits TRBD1 or TRBD2 (5 bases each). The V and J ends lost 0 bases and 5 bases respectively, with 11 bases between them. The CDR3 is 15 residues long. The germline CDR1 and CDR2 sequences are SGHAT and FQNNGV. CDR3 DNA sequence: TGTGCCAGCAGCTTAGATTGGGGGTTGCACAATGAGCAGTTCTTC. Translated: CASSLDWGLHNEQFF.

This chain joins TRBV28 and TRBJ1-5; a possible D gene is TRBD1 (5 bases). The germline V and J ends were trimmed by 6 bases and 6 bases, with 18 bases remaining between them. The CDR3 is 15 amino acids. The germline V gene has CDR1 MDHEN and CDR2 SYDVKM. This chain's CDR3 is CASSRGGVWGQPQHF. DNA for the CDR3: TGTGCCAGCAGCCGCGGGGGGGTATGGGGTCAGCCCCAGCATTTT.

J is TRBJ2-6 and V is TRBV7-3; possibly TRBD1 for D (5 bases). The CDR3 extends over 20 amino acids. V was shortened by 5 bases and J by 3 bases, with 26 bases between the two germline ends. CDR1 SGHTA and CDR2 FQGTGA come from the germline V gene. The CDR3 DNA is TGTGCCAGCAGCCATTTAATTCGCTCCAGGGCCCTGAGTGGGGCCAACGTCCTGACTTTC. Translating gives CASSHLIRSRALSGANVLTF.

This clone was picked up one time. The chain joins TRBV5-1 to TRBJ2-3, with D perhaps TRBD1 (6 bases). Germline assignment: CDR1 SGHRS and CDR2 YFSETQ. The CDR3 extends over 14 amino acids. V dropped 0 bases and J dropped 4 bases, with 9 bases sitting between them. The CDR3 spells CASSLGDTADTQYF. CDR3 nucleotides: TGCGCCAGCAGCTTGGGGGACACAGCAGATACGCAGTATTTT.

V gene TRBV6-5 combines with J gene TRBJ1-1; D perhaps matches TRBD1 (6 bases). CDR1 and CDR2 (germline): MNHEY, SVGAGI. This CDR3 is built from 14 residues. Deletions cut 4 bases from V and 12 bases from J, with 21 bases between. CDR3 amino acids: CASSSLRPGGRTFF. In DNA, the CDR3 is TGTGCCAGCAGTTCGCTCAGACCGGGGGGCAGAACTTTCTTT.

V and J are TRBV28 and TRBJ2-7; 8 nucleotides agree with TRBD2. V was clipped by 8 bases and J by 9 bases; unmatched bases: 18. Germline V gene lookup returns CDR1 MDHEN and CDR2 SYDVKM. The CDR3 is 15 amino acids. The CDR3 here is CASSSAVLAGGGQYF. CDR3 DNA sequence: TGTGCCAGCTCCTCGGCCGTGCTAGCGGGTGGAGGGCAGTACTTC.

The sample holds one count of this clone. This chain connects TRBV28 to TRBJ2-7; 10 bases fit TRBD1. Germline CDR1 is MDHEN and CDR2 is SYDVKM. CDR3 size: 15 residues. V lost 6 bases to trimming and J lost 5 bases; unmatched junction nucleotides: 10. The CDR3 bases are TGTGCCAGCAGACCCGCGGGACAGGGGTCTCACGAGCAGTACTTC. Protein product: CASRPAGQGSHEQYF.

The V and J genes are TRBV5-1 and TRBJ2-7; 15 bases fit TRBD2. Germline V gives CDR1 SGHRS, CDR2 YFSETQ. The V and J ends lost 4 bases and 5 bases, in that order; junction bases with no gene match: 4. The CDR3 is made up of 15 amino acids. CDR3 region: CASSQGTSGRNEQYF. The CDR3 bases are TGCGCCAGCAGCCAAGGGACTAGCGGGAGGAACGAGCAGTACTTC.

The chain recombines TRBV28 with TRBJ1-5; TRBD1 matches at 11 bases. The CDR3 contains 14 residues. CDR1 and CDR2 (germline): MDHEN, SYDVKM. Unmatched junction bases numbered 6, after V lost 4 bases and J lost 10 bases. CDR3 DNA: TGTGCCAGCAGTTCGGGACAGGGGGGGAGCCCCCAGCATTTT. Translated: CASSSGQGGSPQHF.

This chain joins TRBV28 and TRBJ2-7; D gene uncertain. This CDR3 comprises 11 residues. Deletions cut 6 bases from V and 3 bases from J, with 6 bases between. Germline values: CDR1 MDHEN, CDR2 SYDVKM. The CDR3: CASSTNYEQYF. As DNA, the CDR3 is TGTGCCAGCAGCACAAACTACGAGCAGTACTTC.

The chain has TRBV6-9 and TRBJ1-4, with TRBD1 matching 8 bases. V gave up 5 bases and J gave up 6 bases; unmatched junction bases: 14. The CDR3 loop spans 17 amino acids. The germline V gene encodes CDR1 MNHGY and CDR2 SVAAGI. The DNA for the CDR3 is TGTGCCAGCAGTCCCGAAGACAGGGGAGGGCCTCATGAAAAACTGTTTTTT. This codes for CASSPEDRGGPHEKLFF.

The V gene is TRBV27, the J gene TRBJ2-3; D may be TRBD2 (5 bases). Germline values: CDR1 MNHEY, CDR2 SMNVEV (reference sequence). V was trimmed by 4 bases and J by 6 bases, leaving 17 bases between them. This CDR3 contains 15 residues. The CDR3 loop reads CASSSSRETADTQYF. CDR3 in DNA: TGTGCCAGCAGTTCCTCTCGGGAAACAGCGGATACGCAGTATTTT.

The chain's CDR3 is CASSPVAGAYEQYF. CDR3 DNA sequence: TGTGCCAGCAGCCCTGTGGCGGGAGCCTACGAGCAGTACTTC. The genes are TRBV6-1 and TRBJ2-7; 7 bases map to TRBD2. CDR1 is MNHNS, CDR2 SASEGT, per germline. This CDR3 has 14 amino acids. J gave up 2 bases and V 6 bases, and 7 bases lay outside the gene matches.

The chain joins TRBV28 to TRBJ1-5; TRBD1 aligns across 7 bases. Germline trimming cut 5 bases from V and 3 bases from J; bases unmatched to any gene: 7. Germline lookup yields CDR1 MDHEN and CDR2 SYDVKM. The CDR3 sequence is 15 residues long. CDR3 sequence: CASSTSGGYNQPQHF. In DNA form, the CDR3 reads TGTGCCAGCAGTACTTCAGGGGGGTACAATCAGCCCCAGCATTTT.